This note documents a single TCR beta chain sequence. The antigen is undetermined. This record belongs to a study of graft-versus-host responses after intestinal transplantation. Study results and limitations: An association linked early post-transplant HvG declines with peak circulating GvH clone levels.

Intraepithelial plus lamina propria lymphocytes were released by processing graft tissue. V gave up 1 base and J gave up 4 bases; unmatched junction bases: 4. Germline V gives CDR1 LGHNA, CDR2 YNFKEQ. CDR3 length equals 16 residues. Repertoires were generated with immunoSEQ multiplex PCR, while TCRdb's copy carries only in-frame clones and drops some. The table records around 35,000 clones, 87% of them present only once. The rearrangement links TRBV4-2 to TRBJ2-7; 13 bases align to TRBD2. The source is a human patient who received an intestinal transplant, so some T cells may come from the graft donor. Sample: ileum tissue, taken around 190 days after intestinal transplant. The CDR3 spells CASSQGLAGGRYEQYF. As DNA, the CDR3 is TGTGCCAGCAGCCAAGGACTAGCGGGAGGTCGGTACGAGCAGTACTTC.